This is a list of T cell receptor beta chains from one sample in a study of tumor-infiltrating lymphocytes in primary liver carcinoma. A single record per CDR3 protein comes from TCRdb applying MiXCR to the multiplex PCR reads. Among over 250,000 distinct CDR3 sequences, 58% were seen once, and the ten largest hold about 17%. The sequencing input was peripheral blood. Receptors originate from a woman aged 25-40 years with primary liver carcinoma and hepatitis B virus infection. CDR3s include the opening cysteine and the closing phenylalanine or tryptophan. A D gene is named only where the DNA matches it firmly. Size is stated for part of the rows, as once, few or many counts, or as a class when the clone is expanded.

TRBD2	.	TRBV5-6	TRBJ2-1	CASSPRTGGEDEQFF	TGTGCCAGCAGCCCTAGGACGGGAGGGGAAGATGAGCAGTTCTTC
TRBD2	few	TRBV5-4	TRBJ2-1	CASSLGLAGTLGLTEQFF	TGTGCCAGCAGCTTGGGACTAGCGGGAACCCTGGGTCTCACTGAGCAGTTCTTC
.	.	TRBV5-6	TRBJ1-4	CASSLGLATNEKLFF	TGTGCCAGCAGCTTGGGTCTTGCAACTAATGAAAAACTGTTTTTT
.	many	TRBV10-3	TRBJ1-1	CAISRQTSTEAFF	TGTGCCATCAGTAGGCAGACCTCCACTGAAGCTTTCTTT
.	many	TRBV11-3	TRBJ1-4	CASRKGPTNEKLFF	TGTGCCAGCAGGAAGGGGCCAACTAATGAAAAACTGTTTTTT
.	few	TRBV9	TRBJ2-3	CASSVGQTTDTQYF	TGTGCCAGCAGCGTAGGACAGACCACAGATACGCAGTATTTT
.	.	TRBV12-3/TRBV12-4	TRBJ2-2	CASSPPGRTGELFF	TGTGCCAGCAGCCCCCCTGGTAGGACCGGGGAGCTGTTTTTT
.	.	TRBV29-1	TRBJ1-2	CSVEIDRPHYGYTF	TGCAGTGTTGAAATCGACAGGCCCCACTATGGCTACACCTTC
.	few	TRBV12-3/TRBV12-4	TRBJ1-5	CASSDGTNPSNQPQHF	TGTGCCAGCAGTGACGGGACAAACCCAAGCAATCAGCCCCAGCATTTT
.	.	TRBV7-9	TRBJ2-2	CASSLVQDYTGELFF	TGTGCCAGCAGCTTAGTTCAGGACTACACCGGGGAGCTGTTTTTT
TRBD2	few	TRBV29-1	TRBJ2-1	CSAGATSGRINEQFF	TGCAGCGCTGGGGCGACTAGCGGGAGGATCAATGAGCAGTTCTTC
.	.	TRBV12-3/TRBV12-4	TRBJ2-1	CANSFYNEQSF	TGTGCCAACAGTTTCTACAATGAGCAGTCCTTC
.	.	TRBV6-5	TRBJ1-5	CASSYSESQPQHF	TGTGCCAGCAGTTACTCGGAGAGTCAGCCCCAGCATTTT
TRBD1	many	TRBV29-1	TRBJ1-1	CSVRDSGNTEAFF	TGCAGCGTTCGGGACAGCGGGAACACTGAAGCTTTCTTT